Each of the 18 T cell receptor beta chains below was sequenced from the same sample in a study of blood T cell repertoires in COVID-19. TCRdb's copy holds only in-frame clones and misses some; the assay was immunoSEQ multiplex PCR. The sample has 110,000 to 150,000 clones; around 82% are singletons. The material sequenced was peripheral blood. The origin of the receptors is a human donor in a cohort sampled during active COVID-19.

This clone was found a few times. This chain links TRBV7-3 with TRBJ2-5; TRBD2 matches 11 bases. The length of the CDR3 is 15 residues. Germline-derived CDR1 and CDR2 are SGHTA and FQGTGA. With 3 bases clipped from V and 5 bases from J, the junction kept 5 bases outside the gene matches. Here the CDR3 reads CASSFSGGAMETQYF. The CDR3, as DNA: TGTGCCAGCAGCTTTAGCGGGGGGGCCATGGAGACCCAGTACTTC.

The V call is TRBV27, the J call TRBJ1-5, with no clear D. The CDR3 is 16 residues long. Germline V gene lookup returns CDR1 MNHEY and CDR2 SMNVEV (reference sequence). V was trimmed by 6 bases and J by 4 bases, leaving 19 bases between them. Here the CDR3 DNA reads TGTGCCAGCAGCCCTCTGCGGGCCCCTTTGAATCAGCCCCAGCATTTT. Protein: CASSPLRAPLNQPQHF.

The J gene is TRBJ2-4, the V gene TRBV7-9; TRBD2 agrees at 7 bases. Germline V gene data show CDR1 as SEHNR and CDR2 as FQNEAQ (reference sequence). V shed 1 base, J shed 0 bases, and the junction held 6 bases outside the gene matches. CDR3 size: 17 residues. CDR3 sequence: CASSLEGGSIAKNIQYF. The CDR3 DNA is TGTGCCAGCAGCTTAGAGGGCGGGAGCATAGCCAAAAACATTCAGTACTTC.

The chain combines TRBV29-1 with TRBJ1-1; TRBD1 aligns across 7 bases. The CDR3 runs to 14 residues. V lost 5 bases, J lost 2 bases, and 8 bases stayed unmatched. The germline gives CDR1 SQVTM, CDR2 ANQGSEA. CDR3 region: CSVRRQGSNTEAFF. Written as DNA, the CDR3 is TGCAGCGTTCGGCGACAGGGATCCAACACTGAAGCTTTCTTT.

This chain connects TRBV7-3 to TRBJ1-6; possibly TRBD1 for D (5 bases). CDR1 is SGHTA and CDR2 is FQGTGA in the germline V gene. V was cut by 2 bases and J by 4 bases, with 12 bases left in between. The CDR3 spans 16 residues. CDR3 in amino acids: CASSLEAGGYNSPLHF. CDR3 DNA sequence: TGTGCCAGCAGCTTAGAAGCGGGGGGATATAATTCACCCCTCCACTTT.

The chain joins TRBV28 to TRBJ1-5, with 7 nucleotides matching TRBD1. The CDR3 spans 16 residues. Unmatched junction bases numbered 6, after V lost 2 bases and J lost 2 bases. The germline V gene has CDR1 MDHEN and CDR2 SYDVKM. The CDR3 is CASSLPTGQGNQPQHF. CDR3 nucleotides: TGTGCCAGCAGTTTACCGACCGGACAGGGCAATCAGCCCCAGCATTTT.

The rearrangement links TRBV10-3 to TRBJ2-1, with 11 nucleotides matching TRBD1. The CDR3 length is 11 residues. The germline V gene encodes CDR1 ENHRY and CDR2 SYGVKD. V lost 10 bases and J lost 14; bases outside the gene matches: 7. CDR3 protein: CATYGQGAEFF. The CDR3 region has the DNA TGTGCCACCTACGGACAGGGGGCTGAGTTCTTC.

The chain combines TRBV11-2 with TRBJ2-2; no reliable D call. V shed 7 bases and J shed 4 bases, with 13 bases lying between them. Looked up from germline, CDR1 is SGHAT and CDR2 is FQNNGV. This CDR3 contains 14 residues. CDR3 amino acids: CASTAYRSTGELFF. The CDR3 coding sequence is TGTGCCAGCACCGCCTATCGCTCCACCGGGGAGCTGTTTTTT.

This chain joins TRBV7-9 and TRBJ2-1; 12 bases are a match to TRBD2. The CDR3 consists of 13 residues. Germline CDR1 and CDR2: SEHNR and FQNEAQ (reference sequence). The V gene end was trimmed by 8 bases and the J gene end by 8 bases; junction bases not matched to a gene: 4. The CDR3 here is CASGLAGRHEQFF. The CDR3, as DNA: TGTGCCAGCGGACTAGCGGGACGCCATGAGCAGTTCTTC. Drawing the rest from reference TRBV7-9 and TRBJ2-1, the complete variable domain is DTGVSQNPRHKITKRGQNVTFRCDPISEHNRLYWYRQTLGQGPEFLTYFQNEAQLEKSRLLSDRFSAERPKGSFSTLEIQRTEQGDSAMYLCASGLAGRHEQFFGPGTRLTVL.

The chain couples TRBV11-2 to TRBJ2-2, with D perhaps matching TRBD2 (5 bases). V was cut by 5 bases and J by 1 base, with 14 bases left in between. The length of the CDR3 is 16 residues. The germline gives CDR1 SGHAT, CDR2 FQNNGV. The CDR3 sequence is CASSPFGGGNTGELFF. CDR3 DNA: TGTGCCAGCAGCCCCTTTGGAGGCGGGAACACCGGGGAGCTGTTTTTT.

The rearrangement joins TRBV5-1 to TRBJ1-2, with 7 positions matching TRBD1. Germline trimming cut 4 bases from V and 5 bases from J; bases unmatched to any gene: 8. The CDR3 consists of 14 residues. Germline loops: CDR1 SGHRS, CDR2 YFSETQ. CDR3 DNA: TGCGCCAGCAGCAGCACCGGGACAGTTTATGGCTACACCTTC. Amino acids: CASSSTGTVYGYTF. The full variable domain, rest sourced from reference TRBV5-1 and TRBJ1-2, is KAGVTQTPRYLIKTRGQQVTLSCSPISGHRSVSWYQQTPGQGLQFLFEYFSETQRNKGNFPGRFSGRQFSNSRSEMNVSTLELGDSALYLCASSSTGTVYGYTFGSGTRLTVV.

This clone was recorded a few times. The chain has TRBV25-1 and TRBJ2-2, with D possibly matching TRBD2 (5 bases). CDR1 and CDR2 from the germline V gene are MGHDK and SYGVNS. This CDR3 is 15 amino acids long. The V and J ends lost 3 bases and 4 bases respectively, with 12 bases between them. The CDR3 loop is CASSDRGRGTGELFF. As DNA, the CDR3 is TGTGCCAGCAGTGATCGGGGTCGCGGCACCGGGGAGCTGTTTTTT.

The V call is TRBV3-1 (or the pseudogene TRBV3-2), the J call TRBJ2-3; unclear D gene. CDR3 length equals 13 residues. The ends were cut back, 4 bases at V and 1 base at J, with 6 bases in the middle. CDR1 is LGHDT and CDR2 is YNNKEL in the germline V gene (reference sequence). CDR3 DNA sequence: TGTGCCAGCAGCCTGTCGGGCACAGATACGCAGTATTTT. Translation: CASSLSGTDTQYF.

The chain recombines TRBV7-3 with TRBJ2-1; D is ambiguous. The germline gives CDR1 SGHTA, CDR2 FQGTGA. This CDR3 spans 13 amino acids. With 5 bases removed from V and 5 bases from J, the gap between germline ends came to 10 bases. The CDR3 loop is CASSLNQNNEQFF. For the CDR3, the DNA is TGTGCCAGCAGCCTAAACCAGAACAATGAGCAGTTCTTC.

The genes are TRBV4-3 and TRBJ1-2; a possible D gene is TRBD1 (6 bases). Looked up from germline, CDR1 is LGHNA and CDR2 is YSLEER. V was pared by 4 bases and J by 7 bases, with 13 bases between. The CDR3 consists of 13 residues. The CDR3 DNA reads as TGCGCCAGCAGCCCCCGGGACATCGGTGGCTACACCTTC. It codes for CASSPRDIGGYTF.

DNA of the CDR3: TGTGCCAGCAGCTTAGATCCAGGGGCGGGCGAGCAGTACTTC. It yields the protein CASSLDPGAGEQYF. The chain links TRBV11-3 to TRBJ2-7, with D maybe TRBD1 (6 bases). In germline, CDR1 is SGHNT, CDR2 YENEEA. This CDR3 is built from 14 residues. V was shortened by 0 bases and J by 6 bases, with 12 bases between the two germline ends.

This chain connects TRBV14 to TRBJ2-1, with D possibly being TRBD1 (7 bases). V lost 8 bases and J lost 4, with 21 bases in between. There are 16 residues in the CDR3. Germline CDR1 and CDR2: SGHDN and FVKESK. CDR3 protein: CASAGGTGHLYNEQFF. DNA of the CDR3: TGTGCCAGCGCAGGGGGGACGGGACACCTGTACAATGAGCAGTTCTTC.

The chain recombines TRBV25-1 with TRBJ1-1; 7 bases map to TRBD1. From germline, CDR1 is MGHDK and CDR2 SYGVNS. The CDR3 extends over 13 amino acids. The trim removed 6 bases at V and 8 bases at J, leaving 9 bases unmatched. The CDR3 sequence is CASSSSDRVEAFF. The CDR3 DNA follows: TGTGCCAGCAGCTCCTCTGACAGGGTAGAAGCTTTCTTT.